This record concerns one TCR beta chain sequence. Antigen unknown. Described time point: neoterminal ileum biopsy at postoperative endoscopy, about 6 months after surgery. Patients were adults with ileal or ileocolonic Crohn's disease needing resection. Produced via immunoSEQ multiplex PCR; TCRdb's table is partial and in-frame only. The sample carries approximately 10,000 clones, over 55% recorded once. The sample comes from a study of T cell repertoires in ileal Crohn's disease. Study observations and caveats: Endoscopic recurrence occurred in every patient whose clonality exceeded 26.8%. Within the first postoperative year, endoscopy came at median around 7 months. Clonal expansions were more frequent in active smokers than non-smokers at surgery.

This CDR3 region has 13 residues. Looked up from germline, CDR1 is MDHEN and CDR2 is SYDVKM. V was clipped by 4 bases and J by 2 bases; unmatched bases: 2. This chain uses TRBV28 with TRBJ2-7; 7 nucleotides match TRBD2. The receptor was derived from an adult with Crohn's disease. The sequenced sample consisted of ileal tissue. The CDR3 sequence: CASSSGTTYEQYF. Written as DNA, the CDR3 is TGTGCCAGCAGTTCCGGGACTACCTACGAGCAGTACTTC.